These 26 T cell receptor beta chains came from one sample sequenced in a study of T cell responses to AZD1222 COVID-19 vaccine. The protocol was immunoSEQ multiplex PCR, while the TCRdb copy is restricted to in-frame clones and leaves out a portion. Of 170,000 or so clones listed, approximately 95% are singletons. The sequencing here drew on peripheral blood, taken 28 days after the second dose of the MenACWY control vaccine. These receptors came from an adult who received the MenACWY meningococcal vaccine as a control.

The J gene is TRBJ2-1, the V gene TRBV19, with D unclear. CDR1 and CDR2 (germline): LNHDA, SQIVND (reference sequence). V shed 4 bases and J shed 0 bases, with 13 bases lying between them. The CDR3 spans 16 residues. CDR3 region: CASSTQTASSYNEQFF. In DNA, the CDR3 is TGTGCCAGTAGTACCCAAACAGCGAGCTCCTACAATGAGCAGTTCTTC.

J is TRBJ2-3 and V is TRBV4-1, with D hard to call. The ends were cut back, 4 bases at V and 1 base at J, with 12 bases in the middle. In germline, CDR1 is MGHRA, CDR2 YSYEKL. The CDR3 loop spans 15 amino acids. The CDR3 here is CASSRAWAGTDTQYF. The CDR3 DNA follows: TGCGCCAGCAGCCGAGCCTGGGCTGGCACAGATACGCAGTATTTT.

The chain is built from TRBV5-4 and TRBJ2-7; the match to TRBD2 covers 8 bases. The CDR3 sequence is 16 residues long. After removal of 1 base from V and 2 bases from J, the junction contained 8 bases not matched to a gene. Germline loops: CDR1 SGHNT, CDR2 YYREEE (reference sequence). This chain's CDR3 is CASSLFRGGTTYEQYF. The CDR3 DNA is TGTGCCAGCAGCTTGTTTCGCGGGGGGACGACCTACGAGCAGTACTTC.

The gene calls are TRBV7-8 and TRBJ2-7; D is unresolved. Germline CDR1 reads SGHVS; CDR2 reads FQNEAQ. The CDR3 runs 12 residues. Trimming pared 1 base from V and 2 bases from J, leaving 3 bases between. The CDR3 bases are TGTGCCAGCAGCTTAGGAACCTACGAGCAGTACTTC. This gives the protein CASSLGTYEQYF.

The chain has TRBV19 and TRBJ2-7, with 11 bases aligning to TRBD1. Germline lookup yields CDR1 LNHDA and CDR2 SQIVND (reference sequence). With 4 bases clipped from V and 6 bases from J, the junction kept 11 bases outside the gene matches. This CDR3 region has 16 residues. Here the CDR3 reads CASSTHAGTGGGEQYF. CDR3 nucleotides: TGTGCCAGTAGTACTCACGCCGGGACAGGGGGTGGCGAGCAGTACTTC. The whole variable domain, filled in from reference TRBV19 and TRBJ2-7, reads DGGITQSPKYLFRKEGQNVTLSCEQNLNHDAMYWYRQDPGQGLRLIYYSQIVNDFQKGDIAEGYSVSREKKESFPLTVTSAQKNPTAFYLCASSTHAGTGGGEQYFGPGTRLTVT.

The rearrangement joins TRBV16 to TRBJ1-3, with D uncertain. V gave up 4 bases and J gave up 4 bases, with 5 bases separating them. CDR1 is KGHSY, CDR2 FQNENV, per germline. This CDR3 spans 12 amino acids. CDR3 sequence reads: CASSLQGNTIYF. The CDR3 DNA sequence: TGTGCCAGCAGCCTACAGGGAAACACCATATATTTT.

The genes are TRBV3-1 (or the pseudogene TRBV3-2) and TRBJ2-1; D is unresolved. Germline-derived CDR1 and CDR2 are LGHDT and YNNKEL (reference sequence). Trimming removed 4 bases from V and 0 bases from J, with 10 bases in between. This CDR3 region has 15 residues. The CDR3 sequence: CASSLLISSYNEQFF. The CDR3 DNA is TGTGCCAGCAGCCTGTTAATTAGCTCCTACAATGAGCAGTTCTTC.

This clone was counted once. This chain joins TRBV19 and TRBJ2-3; D is unclear. The V end was cut by 5 bases, the J end by 2 bases, with 5 bases between. The germline V gene has CDR1 LNHDA and CDR2 SQIVND (reference sequence). The CDR3 loop spans 12 amino acids. The CDR3 coding sequence is TGTGCCAGTAGTCCTAACACAGATACGCAGTATTTT. Protein: CASSPNTDTQYF. Supplemented by reference TRBV19 and TRBJ2-3, the full variable domain reads DGGITQSPKYLFRKEGQNVTLSCEQNLNHDAMYWYRQDPGQGLRLIYYSQIVNDFQKGDIAEGYSVSREKKESFPLTVTSAQKNPTAFYLCASSPNTDTQYFGPGTRLTVL.

The chain links TRBV4-3 to TRBJ1-2; 8 positions agree with TRBD1. With 1 base clipped from V and 7 bases from J, the junction kept 8 bases outside the gene matches. The CDR3 has 15 residues. Germline CDR1 and CDR2: LGHNA and YSLEER. CDR3 loop: CASSQVRGQGGGYTF. The CDR3 coding sequence is TGCGCCAGCAGCCAAGTCCGAGGACAGGGAGGTGGCTACACCTTC.

The V gene is TRBV6-5, the J gene TRBJ1-2, with 9 bases fitting TRBD1. CDR3 length: 14 amino acids. Germline trimming cut 4 bases from V and 4 bases from J; bases unmatched to any gene: 4. Germline CDR1 is MNHEY and CDR2 is SVGAGI. For the CDR3, the DNA is TGTGCCAGCAGTTCCGGGACAGGGAGCTATGGCTACACCTTC. Translated: CASSSGTGSYGYTF.

The genes are TRBV28 and TRBJ2-7, with D possibly TRBD2 on 6 matching bases. Germline lookup yields CDR1 MDHEN and CDR2 SYDVKM. V lost 7 bases, J lost 6 bases, and 19 bases lay in between. CDR3 length: 14 residues. Written as DNA, the CDR3 is TGTGCCAGCACCCTCCAAGGACTACCCACCGAGCAGTACTTC. It is translated as CASTLQGLPTEQYF.

The chain's CDR3 is CASSLWTGREQYF. The DNA of the CDR3 is TGCGCCAGCAGCTTGTGGACGGGCCGCGAGCAGTACTTC. The J gene is TRBJ2-7, the V gene TRBV5-1; D uncertain. CDR1 and CDR2 from the germline V gene are SGHRS and YFSETQ. V was trimmed by 1 base and J by 6 bases, leaving 11 bases between them. The CDR3 is 13 amino acids.

The rearrangement uses TRBV5-4 and TRBJ1-2; weak D call: TRBD1 (5 bases). The CDR3 covers 15 residues. CDR1 SGHNT and CDR2 YYREEE come from the germline V gene (reference sequence). V gave up 5 bases and J gave up 5 bases, with 19 bases separating them. The CDR3 sequence: CASSRGMGFEYGYTF. The CDR3 nucleotides read TGTGCCAGCAGTCGGGGGATGGGTTTTGAGTATGGCTACACCTTC.

This clone showed up just once. The chain employs TRBV7-9 and TRBJ1-6, with D perhaps TRBD1 (5 bases). Trimming left V 5 bases short and J 9 bases short, with 11 bases between. This CDR3 has 13 amino acids. Germline lookup yields CDR1 SEHNR and CDR2 FQNEAQ (reference sequence). CDR3 in DNA: TGTGCCAGCAGCCTCGGGACTTCTTCACCCCTCCACTTT. Translated, it gives CASSLGTSSPLHF. The variable domain in full, with the rest retrieved from reference TRBV7-9 and TRBJ1-6, is DTGVSQNPRHKITKRGQNVTFRCDPISEHNRLYWYRQTLGQGPEFLTYFQNEAQLEKSRLLSDRFSAERPKGSFSTLEIQRTEQGDSAMYLCASSLGTSSPLHFGNGTRLTVT.

This chain connects TRBV6-5 to TRBJ2-5, with D perhaps TRBD1 or TRBD2 (5 bases each). Germline CDR1 and CDR2: MNHEY and SVGAGI. CDR3 size: 14 residues. V was shortened by 0 bases and J by 7 bases, with 12 bases between the two germline ends. The CDR3 sequence: CASSYSNRGGTQYF. CDR3 coding DNA: TGTGCCAGCAGTTACTCGAATCGGGGCGGGACCCAGTACTTC.

J is TRBJ2-6 and V is TRBV4-2; 10 nucleotides line up with TRBD1. V lost 4 bases to trimming and J lost 0 bases; unmatched junction nucleotides: 9. Germline loops: CDR1 LGHNA, CDR2 YNFKEQ. The CDR3 totals 19 residues. This CDR3 reads CASSRLGQGLNSGANVLTF. The CDR3, as DNA: TGTGCCAGCAGCCGACTGGGACAGGGGTTAAACTCTGGGGCCAACGTCCTGACTTTC.

The chain combines TRBV3-1 (or the pseudogene TRBV3-2) with TRBJ1-2; D gene uncertain. The length of the CDR3 is 12 residues. The V gene lost 6 bases and the J gene lost 8 bases, with 13 bases spanning the gap. CDR1 LGHDT and CDR2 YNNKEL come from the germline V gene (reference sequence). CDR3 sequence: CASRGKLCGYTF. The CDR3 DNA sequence: TGTGCCAGCAGGGGCAAACTATGCGGCTACACCTTC.

This chain links TRBV2 with TRBJ1-1; 9 bases line up with TRBD1. With 1 base clipped from V and 11 bases from J, the junction kept 5 bases outside the gene matches. The CDR3 has 13 amino acids. The germline gives CDR1 SNHLY, CDR2 FYNNEI. DNA of the CDR3: TGTGCCAGCAGTGAAGTTCGGGACAGGGAGGCTTTCTTT. It translates to CASSEVRDREAFF.

The genes are TRBV28 and TRBJ1-6, with TRBD1 matching over 8 bases. The CDR3 runs to 13 residues. V lost 7 bases and J lost 10; bases outside the gene matches: 6. Germline V CDR1 and CDR2: MDHEN, SYDVKM. This chain's CDR3 is CASTQGAWSPLHF. The CDR3 nucleotides are TGTGCCAGCACCCAGGGGGCTTGGTCACCCCTCCACTTT.

This chain links TRBV7-6 with TRBJ1-1; D unclear. Trimming removed 1 base from V and 0 bases from J, with 9 bases in between. CDR3 length: 15 amino acids. Germline loops: CDR1 SGHVS, CDR2 FNYEAQ. CDR3 DNA: TGTGCCAGCAGCTTAGGAAGCACAATGAACACTGAAGCTTTCTTT. The encoded protein is CASSLGSTMNTEAFF.

The chain combines TRBV7-9 with TRBJ1-2; no definite D call. Germline CDR1 reads SEHNR; CDR2 reads FQNEAQ (reference sequence). V lost 5 bases, J lost 7 bases, and 17 bases lay in between. The CDR3 is 14 residues long. The CDR3 DNA sequence: TGTGCCAGCAGCCCCAGTGCTATAACTGCTGGCTACACCTTC. Protein sequence: CASSPSAITAGYTF.

The genes are TRBV27 and TRBJ2-7, with 8 nucleotides matching TRBD1. The CDR3 is made up of 14 amino acids. The V and J ends lost 6 bases and 1 base, in that order; junction bases with no gene match: 5. Germline V gene lookup returns CDR1 MNHEY and CDR2 SMNVEV (reference sequence). The DNA of the CDR3 is TGTGCCAGCAGGAGGACAGGGCTTTCCTACGAGCAGTACTTC. It translates to CASRRTGLSYEQYF.

The chain has TRBV4-3 and TRBJ2-7; no reliable D call. The CDR3 consists of 15 residues. The germline CDR1 and CDR2 sequences are LGHNA and YSLEER. V was trimmed by 1 base and J by 2 bases, leaving 12 bases between them. CDR3 region: CASSQASGVAYEQYF. DNA of the CDR3: TGCGCCAGCAGCCAAGCGTCAGGAGTCGCCTACGAGCAGTACTTC.

About this clone: A read error may produce the germline difference seen at one junction end. In DNA, the CDR3 is TGTGCCAGCAGCTTAGGAAGGACAGGGGGCCCTCTTCACTTC. Amino acid sequence: CASSLGRTGGPLHF. The gene calls are TRBV7-9 and TRBJ1-2; 11 positions match TRBD1. Per germline, CDR1 SEHNR and CDR2 FQNEAQ (reference sequence). The CDR3 loop spans 14 amino acids. Supplemented by reference TRBV7-9 and TRBJ1-2, the full variable domain reads DTGVSQNPRHKITKRGQNVTFRCDPISEHNRLYWYRQTLGQGPEFLTYFQNEAQLEKSRLLSDRFSAERPKGSFSTLEIQRTEQGDSAMYLCASSLGRTGGPLHFGSGTRLTVV.

The chain joins TRBV7-2 to TRBJ1-5, with a weak D call TRBD1 (6 bases). In germline, CDR1 is SGHTA, CDR2 FQGNSA. CDR3 length: 16 residues. V lost 4 bases, J lost 5 bases, and 18 bases lay in between. In DNA form, the CDR3 reads TGTGCCAGCAGCTCCGTAGACAGGAGGGGCCATCAGCCCCAGCATTTT. Translated, it gives CASSSVDRRGHQPQHF.

The J gene is TRBJ2-1, the V gene TRBV7-5; TRBD1 was called by the table and not checked on the DNA. TRBV7-5 is a listed pseudogene. This CDR3 is built from 16 residues. The CDR3 bases are TGTGCCAGAAGCTTAGAGGACGGACAGGGTCGCGATGAGCAGTTCTTC. Translation gives CARSLEDGQGRDEQFF.